The 3 T cell receptor beta chains listed next were all sequenced from one sample in a study of long-term antiretroviral therapy in people with HIV. The libraries were made with immunoSEQ v3.0 at survey level. Measured with immunoSEQ multiplex PCR; TCRdb has only the in-frame clones, and not every one. The data contain 5,500 to 7,000 clones, roughly 88% of them singletons. The source material was unsorted PBMCs, sampled 3.7 years after starting antiretroviral therapy. The receptor source for this set is a woman in her 50s with HIV.

The CDR3 loop is CASSPPGGNTGELFF. CDR3 bases: TGTGCCAGCTCACCACCGGGGGGAAACACCGGGGAGCTGTTTTTT. The chain carries TRBV18 and TRBJ2-2, with D possibly matching TRBD2 (6 bases). Germline CDR1 reads KGHSH; CDR2 reads LQKENI. Trimming left V 0 bases short and J 2 bases short, with 7 bases between. CDR3 length: 15 amino acids. The full variable domain, in which reference TRBV18 and TRBJ2-2 provide the parts outside the CDR3, is NAGVMQNPRHLVRRRGQEARLRCSPMKGHSHVYWYRQLPEEGLKFMVYLQKENIIDESGMPKERFSAEFPKEGPSILRIQQVVRGDSAAYFCASSPPGGNTGELFFGEGSRLTVL.

This clone showed up just a few times. The chain links TRBV5-1 to TRBJ1-2; the D gene is possibly TRBD1 (6 bases). Trimming shortened V by 4 bases and J by 1 base, and 11 bases separated the two germline ends. Germline CDR1 reads SGHRS; CDR2 reads YFSETQ. The CDR3 totals 14 residues. The CDR3 bases are TGCGCCAGCAGCCTCCAACAGGGTAACTATGGCTACACCTTC. Its translation: CASSLQQGNYGYTF.

This chain joins TRBV19 and TRBJ2-7; 8 bases are shared with TRBD1. Germline CDR1 reads LNHDA; CDR2 reads SQIVND (reference sequence). J was trimmed by 6 bases and V by 6 bases; bases with no gene match: 16. The CDR3 runs 16 residues. The CDR3 DNA follows: TGTGCCAGTAGCCGCGGGGAAGGACAGGGCTGGTCCGAGCAGTACTTC. Protein product: CASSRGEGQGWSEQYF. Drawing the rest from reference TRBV19 and TRBJ2-7, the complete variable domain is DGGITQSPKYLFRKEGQNVTLSCEQNLNHDAMYWYRQDPGQGLRLIYYSQIVNDFQKGDIAEGYSVSREKKESFPLTVTSAQKNPTAFYLCASSRGEGQGWSEQYFGPGTRLTVT.